Listed below are T cell receptor beta chains from one sample, sequenced in a study of Tregs in tolerant kidney transplant recipients. TCRdb's copy holds only in-frame clones and misses some; the assay was immunoSEQ multiplex PCR. The profile covers roughly 80,000 clones, with 98% appearing a single time and roughly 0.6% taken by the ten largest. The sequenced sample was CD4+ T cells from blood, obtained before the transplant. These receptors were taken from a human donor who received a combined kidney and bone marrow transplant. The CDR3 runs from the conserved cysteine through the conserved F or W.

j_call v_call cdr3_aa
TRBJ2-1 TRBV7-2 CASSLGIPGEQFF
TRBJ1-5 TRBV6-6 CASRANQPQHF
TRBJ2-5 TRBV5-6 CASSLNRGQETQYF
TRBJ2-3 TRBV29-1 CSVRLSGTDTQYF
TRBJ2-5 TRBV4-3 CASSRALHGGRETQYF
TRBJ1-4 TRBV7-6 CASSSGQGGEKLFF
TRBJ1-3 TRBV28 CASRPGGYTIYF
TRBJ2-1 TRBV4-1 CASSLGLAGGQRDNEQFF
TRBJ2-1 TRBV4-1 CASSGTGTPTYNEQFF
TRBJ2-3 TRBV5-1 CASSLHRGGTDTQYF
TRBJ2-5 TRBV7-9 CASSLIAGPLIPSQETQYF
TRBJ1-6 TRBV7-2 CASSFAGGGNNSPLHF
TRBJ1-1 TRBV19 CASRGQGVTEAFF
TRBJ2-3 TRBV2 CASLRDRSTDTQYF
TRBJ2-3 TRBV4-1 CASSQGPGSADTQYF
TRBJ1-3 TRBV7-2 CASKHSGNTIYF
TRBJ2-7 TRBV6-6 CASRSQGNEQYF
TRBJ2-5 TRBV4-2 CASSLKAGGGAVETQYF
TRBJ1-2 TRBV29-1 CSVAFPNFAGYTF
TRBJ1-3 TRBV19 CASRTYRESSGNTIYF
TRBJ1-3 TRBV19 CASRISSGNTIYF
TRBJ1-1 TRBV5-1 CASSPGRLGSTEAFF
TRBJ2-1 TRBV25-1 CASSLAFSYNEQFF
TRBJ2-6 TRBV7-2 CASSLTFRTRGANVLTF
TRBJ2-2 TRBV18 CASSLSSANTGELFF
TRBJ2-1 TRBV6-6 CASKLAGAEGYNEQFF
TRBJ1-2 TRBV5-1 CASSSETAYGYTF
TRBJ2-3 TRBV19 CASTPRGPSTDTQYF
TRBJ1-2 TRBV7-9 CASSLLQGVIGYTF
TRBJ1-1 TRBV30 CAWSVEGNTEAFF
TRBJ1-1 TRBV5-1 CASSKLQGRGTEAFF
TRBJ2-2 TRBV7-3 CASSYKTGELFF
TRBJ1-5 TRBV19 CASRLVRNQPQHF
TRBJ2-7 TRBV2 CASRDRVPYEQYF
TRBJ1-1 TRBV5-1 CASSRGGQGEHEAFF
TRBJ2-7 TRBV18 CASSPSGQAPNEQYF
TRBJ1-1 TRBV6-5 CASSQQGTSTEAFF
TRBJ1-2 TRBV7-2 CASSLTARYGYTF
TRBJ1-3 TRBV5-1 CASSLVGQGGNTIYF
TRBJ1-3 TRBV5-1 CASSPTAPIAGNTIYF
TRBJ2-7 TRBV12-5 CASGLRPSGVSSYEQYF
TRBJ1-1 TRBV21-1 CASSTTYRVGSKEAFF
TRBJ2-7 TRBV27 CASSLGGRDYEQYF
TRBJ1-4 TRBV11-2 CASSSQTGSYEKLFF
TRBJ2-7 TRBV19 CASSTGPGPSYEQYF
TRBJ1-2 TRBV5-1 CASSPGDRANYGYTF
TRBJ2-5 TRBV2 CASKERGETQYF
TRBJ2-7 TRBV5-4 CASSNGLAGVYEQYF
TRBJ2-5 TRBV9 CASSAGQQETQYF
TRBJ2-1 TRBV7-9 CASRQTPGNEQFF
TRBJ1-3 TRBV19 CASSLSRLDSGNTIYF
TRBJ2-1 TRBV28 CASISAGGTSYNEQFF
TRBJ1-2 TRBV19 CASSLRLPGTGTYYGYTF
TRBJ1-4 TRBV6-1 CASSERMGGAVTTNEKLFF